These 27 T cell receptor beta chains originate from one sample sequenced in a study of chemoradiotherapy in HPV16-positive cancers. The table came from immunoSEQ multiplex PCR; TCRdb's copy has only in-frame clones and leaves some out. Counted here are roughly 5,800 clones, 60% to 85% occurring once; the ten biggest clones make up roughly 40%. The specimen was taken from a patient who underwent chemoradiotherapy. Receptor source: a human donor with HPV-associated anogenital cancer.

The V call is TRBV5-5, the J call TRBJ1-4; a possible D gene is TRBD1 (6 bases). This CDR3 is built from 16 residues. Per germline, CDR1 SGHKS and CDR2 YYEKEE (reference sequence). V dropped 3 bases and J dropped 8 bases, with 20 bases sitting between them. The CDR3 loop is CASSSSSGAAREKLFF. DNA of the CDR3: TGTGCCAGCAGCTCGAGTTCAGGGGCGGCTCGGGAAAAACTGTTTTTT. Full variable domain (outside the CDR3, taken from reference TRBV5-5 and TRBJ1-4): DAGVTQSPTHLIKTRGQQVTLRCSPISGHKSVSWYQQVLGQGPQFIFQYYEKEERGRGNFPDRFSARQFPNYSSELNVNALLLGDSALYLCASSSSSGAAREKLFFGSGTQLSVL.

This chain joins TRBV5-4 and TRBJ2-5; D is uncertain. Germline V gene sequence: CDR1 SGHNT, CDR2 YYREEE (reference sequence). Trimming took 9 bases from V and 1 from J, leaving 16 bases between them. The CDR3 is 14 residues long. Here the CDR3 DNA reads TGTGCCACTTCCCCCCCGGGTCTCCAAGAGACCCAGTACTTC. Protein sequence: CATSPPGLQETQYF.

The genes are TRBV7-8 and TRBJ2-5, with TRBD2 matching over 14 bases. The V gene's germline CDR1 is SGHVS and CDR2 FQNEAQ. CDR3 length: 15 residues. Trimming cost V 7 bases and J 4 bases; bases outside gene matches: 5. CDR3 residues: CASNRGLAGAETQYF. CDR3 DNA: TGTGCCAGCAACCGGGGACTAGCGGGAGCAGAGACCCAGTACTTC.

The chain is built from TRBV29-1 and TRBJ2-1, with 11 positions matching TRBD1. With 6 bases clipped from V and 7 bases from J, the junction kept 5 bases outside the gene matches. From germline, CDR1 is SQVTM and CDR2 ANQGSEA. The CDR3 is made up of 13 amino acids. This chain's CDR3 is CSVEGQGGNEQFF. In DNA, the CDR3 is TGCAGCGTAGAGGGACAGGGGGGAAATGAGCAGTTCTTC.

This clone appeared a single time. The V gene is TRBV6-4, the J gene TRBJ2-1; TRBD2 aligns across 10 bases. The junction had 2 bases not matched to a gene; V was cut back by 4 bases and J by 5 bases. Germline values: CDR1 MRHNA, CDR2 SNTAGT. The CDR3 has 14 amino acids. The CDR3 nucleotides read TGTGCCAGCAGTGGACTAGCGGGCGACAATGAGCAGTTCTTC. Translation: CASSGLAGDNEQFF.

The CDR3 nucleotides read TGTGCCAGCTCACCACCGGAACAGCCAAAGACCCAGTACTTC. This codes for CASSPPEQPKTQYF. The chain links TRBV18 to TRBJ2-5; D is uncertain. This CDR3 spans 14 amino acids. V was trimmed by 0 bases and J by 6 bases, leaving 11 bases between them. Germline CDR1 is KGHSH and CDR2 is LQKENI.

CDR3 nucleotide sequence: TGTGCCAGCAGCCAGCCCACCACTGTCACAGATACGCAGTATTTT. As protein: CASSQPTTVTDTQYF. The J gene is TRBJ2-3, the V gene TRBV7-8; D gene ambiguous. The V and J ends lost 5 bases and 2 bases respectively, with 14 bases between them. CDR1 is SGHVS and CDR2 is FQNEAQ in the germline V gene. This CDR3 is built from 15 residues.

The chain recombines TRBV5-1 with TRBJ2-2; 9 bases are shared with TRBD1. The CDR3 is 16 amino acids. The J segment lost 0 bases and the V segment lost 2 bases, leaving 2 bases of the junction unmatched. CDR1 SGHRS and CDR2 YFSETQ come from the germline V gene. The CDR3 region is CASSFYRGPNTGELFF. As DNA, the CDR3 is TGCGCCAGCAGCTTTTACAGGGGGCCGAACACCGGGGAGCTGTTTTTT.

This chain joins TRBV7-2 and TRBJ2-1, with 14 bases aligning to TRBD2. The CDR3 runs to 15 residues. The junction had 2 bases not matched to a gene; V was cut back by 5 bases and J by 5 bases. Germline V gives CDR1 SGHTA, CDR2 FQGNSA. CDR3 in amino acids: CASSRTSGRHNEQFF. The DNA for the CDR3 is TGTGCCAGCAGCCGGACTAGCGGGAGGCACAATGAGCAGTTCTTC.

CDR3 amino acids: CAGRGEHANYGYTF. The CDR3 DNA is TGTGCCGGAAGGGGTGAACACGCTAACTATGGCTACACCTTC. The chain recombines TRBV7-9 with TRBJ1-2; possible D gene TRBD1, 5 bases. Trimming took 11 bases from V and 0 from J, leaving 16 bases between them. This CDR3 has 14 amino acids. CDR1 SEHNR and CDR2 FQNEAQ come from the germline V gene (reference sequence). Complete variable domain (other parts from reference TRBV7-9 and TRBJ1-2): DTGVSQNPRHKITKRGQNVTFRCDPISEHNRLYWYRQTLGQGPEFLTYFQNEAQLEKSRLLSDRFSAERPKGSFSTLEIQRTEQGDSAMYLCAGRGEHANYGYTFGSGTRLTVV.

This rearrangement joins TRBV19 to TRBJ2-7; 9 bases are shared with TRBD1. Germline CDR1 and CDR2: LNHDA and SQIVND (reference sequence). The CDR3 runs 15 residues. Germline trimming cut 10 bases from V and 0 bases from J; bases unmatched to any gene: 10. The DNA of the CDR3 is TGTGCCACAAGGACAGGGGCAGCAGGCTCCTACGAGCAGTACTTC. This encodes CATRTGAAGSYEQYF.

The chain combines TRBV19 with TRBJ1-2; 10 bases match TRBD1. The CDR3 extends over 14 amino acids. The V gene end was trimmed by 3 bases and the J gene end by 4 bases; junction bases not matched to a gene: 2. Germline lookup yields CDR1 LNHDA and CDR2 SQIVND (reference sequence). Here the CDR3 DNA reads TGTGCCAGTAGTATGGGACAGGGGATCTATGGCTACACCTTC. Its translation: CASSMGQGIYGYTF.

This clone has only one observation. V is TRBV4-1 and J is TRBJ2-4; D gene unclear. The V end lost 3 bases, the J end lost 0 bases, and 9 bases lay between the germline ends. The CDR3 has 15 amino acids. Germline V gene lookup returns CDR1 MGHRA and CDR2 YSYEKL. In nucleotides, the CDR3 is TGCGCCAGCAGCCAGCCCTGGGGAGCCAAAAACATTCAGTACTTC. Its translation: CASSQPWGAKNIQYF.

V usage is TRBV2 and J usage is TRBJ2-3; TRBD1 aligns across 7 bases. From germline, CDR1 is SNHLY and CDR2 FYNNEI. CDR3 size: 15 residues. V shed 4 bases, J shed 6 bases, and the junction held 10 bases outside the gene matches. The CDR3 is CASSVLTGAGDTQYF. The CDR3, as DNA: TGTGCCAGCAGTGTACTCACAGGGGCGGGTGATACGCAGTATTTT. Looking up the rest from reference TRBV2 and TRBJ2-3 gives the full variable domain: EPEVTQTPSHQVTQMGQEVILRCVPISNHLYFYWYRQILGQKVEFLVSFYNNEISEKSEIFDDQFSVERPDGSNFTLKIRSTKLEDSAMYFCASSVLTGAGDTQYFGPGTRLTVL.

The chain recombines TRBV29-1 with TRBJ1-1; unclear D gene. V was clipped by 1 base and J by 8 bases, with 17 bases between them. The length of the CDR3 is 14 residues. CDR1 is SQVTM, CDR2 ANQGSEA, per germline. This CDR3 reads CSVEVPTRTQEAFF. The CDR3 DNA reads as TGCAGCGTTGAAGTTCCGACGAGGACCCAAGAAGCTTTCTTT.

This clone counts as large. For the CDR3, the DNA is TGTGCCAGCAGCACCTTCGGGACAGGGGGCAGGACTGAAGCTTTCTTT. This sequence encodes CASSTFGTGGRTEAFF. V is TRBV5-6 and J is TRBJ1-1, with 12 bases lining up with TRBD1. V lost 4 bases and J lost 5; bases outside the gene matches: 9. This CDR3 region has 16 residues. Germline loops: CDR1 SGHDT, CDR2 YYEEEE.

This clone was seen a single time. The gene calls are TRBV10-1 and TRBJ2-3; no clear D. Deletions cut 0 bases from V and 5 bases from J, with 9 bases between. Germline V gene sequence: CDR1 WNHNN, CDR2 SYGVQD (reference sequence). The CDR3 contains 14 residues. CDR3 in DNA: TGCGCCAGCAGTGAGTCGACTCTGGTAGATACGCAGTATTTT. It specifies CASSESTLVDTQYF.

The CDR3 region has the DNA TGTGCTAGTGGTTTGGGCGGCGTCTCCAATGAGCAGTTCTTC. Its protein is CASGLGGVSNEQFF. The J gene is TRBJ2-1, the V gene TRBV12-5; D gene uncertain. The germline V gene has CDR1 LGHNT and CDR2 FRNRAP. CDR3 size: 14 residues. The V gene lost 1 base and the J gene lost 6 bases, with 10 bases spanning the gap. Supplemented by reference TRBV12-5 and TRBJ2-1, the full variable domain reads DARVTQTPRHKVTEMGQEVTMRCQPILGHNTVFWYRQTMMQGLELLAYFRNRAPLDDSGMPKDRFSAEMPDATLATLKIQPSEPRDSAVYFCASGLGGVSNEQFFGPGTRLTVL.

The genes are TRBV5-4 and TRBJ1-2, with D unresolved. The CDR3 runs to 13 residues. Trimming removed 0 bases at V and 7 bases at J, with 10 bases between. Germline CDR1 and CDR2: SGHNT and YYREEE (reference sequence). This CDR3 is CASSLAGHSGYTF. The CDR3 nucleotides read TGTGCCAGCAGCTTGGCCGGGCATTCTGGCTACACCTTC.

This sequence joins TRBV5-1 and TRBJ2-7; D assignment may be TRBD1 or TRBD2 (6 bases each). CDR1 is SGHRS, CDR2 YFSETQ, per germline. The CDR3 has 13 residues. Trimming removed 0 bases at V and 5 bases at J, with 9 bases between. The CDR3 region is CASSLAGGDEQYV. The CDR3 DNA reads as TGCGCCAGCAGCTTGGCCGGGGGCGACGAGCAGTACGTC.

The chain couples TRBV28 to TRBJ1-5; the D gene is possibly TRBD1 (6 bases). Germline V gives CDR1 MDHEN, CDR2 SYDVKM. The CDR3 sequence is 13 residues long. V gave up 3 bases and J gave up 6 bases, with 9 bases separating them. CDR3 in DNA: TGTGCCAGCAGTTTGGGGGGGCGTCAGCCCCAGCATTTT. This sequence encodes CASSLGGRQPQHF.

The CDR3 nucleotides are TGCGCCAGCAGCCAAGATTGGAAGTCCGGGACACCTAACACCTTC. Its translation: CASSQDWKSGTPNTF. The chain carries TRBV4-3 and TRBJ1-2, with D possibly matching TRBD1 (6 bases). Germline V gene lookup returns CDR1 LGHNA and CDR2 YSLEER. This CDR3 has 15 amino acids. The V end was cut by 0 bases, the J end by 12 bases, with 20 bases between.

This chain connects TRBV27 to TRBJ1-1; 10 nucleotides match TRBD1. This CDR3 has 16 amino acids. Germline-derived CDR1 and CDR2 are MNHEY and SMNVEV (reference sequence). The V and J ends lost 2 bases and 5 bases, in that order; junction bases with no gene match: 8. CDR3 nucleotides: TGTGCCAGCAGTTTAATTGGGACAGGGGCCCGTACTGAAGCTTTCTTT. Encoded protein: CASSLIGTGARTEAFF.

The V call is TRBV7-8, the J call TRBJ2-3; 7 nucleotides agree with TRBD2. There are 15 residues in the CDR3. V trimming: 1 base; J trimming: 4 bases; junction bases outside the gene matches: 5. Per germline, CDR1 SGHVS and CDR2 FQNEAQ. CDR3 sequence (DNA): TGTGCCAGCAGCTTAGTCCTGGCGGGAGCAGATACGCAGTATTTT. Protein product: CASSLVLAGADTQYF.

The chain is built from TRBV7-9 and TRBJ2-1, with 8 bases that match TRBD2. Looked up from germline, CDR1 is SEHNR and CDR2 is FQNEAQ (reference sequence). The CDR3 is made up of 13 amino acids. V lost 7 bases and J lost 7; bases outside the gene matches: 6. The CDR3 DNA reads TGTGCCAGCAAAGCGGGAGAGTATAATGAGCAGTTCTTC. As protein: CASKAGEYNEQFF.

V gene TRBV18 combines with J gene TRBJ1-5; D is uncertain. Germline values: CDR1 KGHSH, CDR2 LQKENI. The CDR3 runs 15 residues. V was clipped by 2 bases and J by 7 bases, with 15 bases between them. CDR3 DNA: TGTGCCAGCTCACCAGTTAGGCCATTTGGCCAGCCCCAGCATTTT. It yields the protein CASSPVRPFGQPQHF.

The V and J genes are TRBV29-1 and TRBJ1-2; perhaps TRBD1 as D (5 bases). V gave up 4 bases and J gave up 8 bases, with 17 bases separating them. CDR1 is SQVTM, CDR2 ANQGSEA, per germline. The CDR3 loop spans 13 amino acids. The CDR3: CSVVPAGTTGYTF. CDR3 sequence (DNA): TGCAGCGTTGTTCCGGCGGGGACCACGGGCTACACCTTC. Filled out from reference TRBV29-1 and TRBJ1-2, the complete variable domain reads SAVISQKPSRDICQRGTSLTIQCQVDSQVTMMFWYRQQPGQSLTLIATANQGSEATYESGFVIDKFPISRPNLTFSTLTVSNMSPEDSSIYLCSVVPAGTTGYTFGSGTRLTVV.